This TCR beta chain was documented in a study of shared clonotypes between healthy human individuals. Study at large: Aged 18 to 49, the donors were a couple of women and a few men.

About this clone: What it binds is unknown.

The test was conducted at deep level. Clones were sequenced by immunoSEQ multiplex PCR, and TCRdb holds only the in-frame ones, with some missing. Among more than 2 million clones listed, just under 95% were seen once. Naive CD8 isolation took CD45RO-negative cells positively selected for CCR7 and excluded terminally differentiated effector memory CD45RA+ cells. Donors were healthy HIV-negative adults without recently reported acute infections or vaccinations. V lost 6 bases, J lost 4 bases, and 8 bases stayed unmatched. The CDR3 runs 15 residues. Germline-derived CDR1 and CDR2 are MNHEY and SVGAGI. The study's findings and limits: It was expected that sequencing depth would affect clonotype sharing among donors.

This chain joins TRBV6-5 and TRBJ2-5; 10 bases align to TRBD1. This TCR was recovered from a man in his late teens or twenties in good health. Some clones in this sample may be carry-over from other donors' samples. Sequencing used naive CD8+ T cells from PBMCs. The CDR3 spells CASSPGQGYGETQYF. CDR3 coding DNA: TGTGCCAGCAGCCCGGGACAGGGGTATGGAGAGACCCAGTACTTC.